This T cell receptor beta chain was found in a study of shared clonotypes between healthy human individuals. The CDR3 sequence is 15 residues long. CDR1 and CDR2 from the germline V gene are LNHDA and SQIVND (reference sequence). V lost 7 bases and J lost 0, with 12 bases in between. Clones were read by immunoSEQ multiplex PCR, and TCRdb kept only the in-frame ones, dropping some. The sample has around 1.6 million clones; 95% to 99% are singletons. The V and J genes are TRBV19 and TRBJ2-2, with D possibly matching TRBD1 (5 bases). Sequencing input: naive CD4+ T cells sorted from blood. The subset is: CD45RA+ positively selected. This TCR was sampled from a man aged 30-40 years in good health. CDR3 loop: CASKKGLTNTGELFF. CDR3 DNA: TGTGCCAGTAAGAAGGGGCTAACGAACACCGGGGAGCTGTTTTTT.